The 13 T cell receptor beta chains below all came from one sample that was sequenced in a study of OX40 agonist ivuxolimab in advanced cancers. Some clones are missing from TCRdb's copy, which holds only in-frame ones; the method was immunoSEQ multiplex PCR. Here the sample spans about 100,000 clones, approximately 90% being singletons. The sequencing here drew on CD4+ or CD8+ T cells sorted from blood, taken in a trial of the OX40 agonist ivuxolimab. The receptors here all came from an adult with an advanced solid tumor such as melanoma, head and neck, liver or kidney cancer.

The chain couples TRBV5-4 to TRBJ2-5, with a possible D match to TRBD2 (5 bases). CDR3 size: 16 residues. Germline V lookup: CDR1 SGHNT, CDR2 YYREEE (reference sequence). Trimming cost V 3 bases and J 4 bases, with 19 bases left between them. DNA of the CDR3: TGTGCCAGCAGCTCGGCGGTTATGAGCGAGGGAGAGACCCAGTACTTC. Its translation: CASSSAVMSEGETQYF.

The chain carries TRBV19 and TRBJ2-5; 8 bases agree with TRBD1. The CDR3 totals 14 residues. V was pared by 5 bases and J by 6 bases, with 8 bases of the junction left unmatched. Germline V gives CDR1 LNHDA, CDR2 SQIVND (reference sequence). CDR3 coding DNA: TGTGCCAGTAGTCTGAAGCAGGGGGCGAAGACCCAGTACTTC. Its protein is CASSLKQGAKTQYF.

The chain uses TRBV11-2 and TRBJ1-4, with D maybe TRBD1 (6 bases). Germline loops: CDR1 SGHAT, CDR2 FQNNGV. The length of the CDR3 is 15 residues. V lost 2 bases and J 8 bases, leaving 15 bases between the germline ends. The CDR3 protein is CASSLRRGTGEKLFF. Here the CDR3 DNA reads TGTGCCAGCAGCTTAAGAAGGGGGACCGGGGAAAAACTGTTTTTT.

The CDR3 nucleotides are TGTGCCAGCAGCCAAGATACGGGGGTGACCGGGGAGCTGTTTTTT. Residues: CASSQDTGVTGELFF. This rearrangement joins TRBV4-2 to TRBJ2-2; perhaps TRBD2 as D (6 bases). This CDR3 region has 15 residues. Trimming pared 0 bases from V and 5 bases from J, leaving 10 bases between. Germline V gene lookup returns CDR1 LGHNA and CDR2 YNFKEQ.

The chain recombines TRBV5-1 with TRBJ2-5; D gene ambiguous. The CDR3 is 12 residues long. CDR1 SGHRS and CDR2 YFSETQ come from the germline V gene. Trimming stripped 2 bases from V and 3 bases from J, with 5 bases between. The CDR3, as DNA: TGCGCCAGCAGCTTTGAGGAAGAGACCCAGTACTTC. Its protein product is CASSFEEETQYF. The full variable domain, its missing parts supplied by reference TRBV5-1 and TRBJ2-5, is KAGVTQTPRYLIKTRGQQVTLSCSPISGHRSVSWYQQTPGQGLQFLFEYFSETQRNKGNFPGRFSGRQFSNSRSEMNVSTLELGDSALYLCASSFEEETQYFGPGTRLLVL.

The chain joins TRBV10-3 to TRBJ2-1, with 10 bases that match TRBD1. The CDR3 consists of 16 residues. J gave up 3 bases and V 3 bases, and 5 bases lay outside the gene matches. Germline V gives CDR1 ENHRY, CDR2 SYGVKD. The CDR3 loop is CAISDGDRGIYNEQFF. DNA for the CDR3: TGTGCCATCAGTGATGGGGACAGGGGAATCTACAATGAGCAGTTCTTC.

The chain recombines TRBV28 with TRBJ1-4; D gene ambiguous. The germline V and J ends were trimmed by 2 bases and 5 bases, with 9 bases remaining between them. Germline CDR1 MDHEN, CDR2 SYDVKM. The CDR3 runs 14 residues. The CDR3 protein is CASSLRQVNEKLFF. CDR3 sequence (DNA): TGTGCCAGCAGTTTACGGCAGGTCAATGAAAAACTGTTTTTT.

The chain links TRBV7-3 to TRBJ2-2; D unclear. The length of the CDR3 is 15 residues. Germline CDR1 is SGHTA and CDR2 is FQGTGA. Trimming shortened V by 5 bases and J by 1 base, and 11 bases separated the two germline ends. CDR3 nucleotide sequence: TGTGCCAGCAGCCAATCCCCTGGGAACACCGGGGAGCTGTTTTTT. It yields the protein CASSQSPGNTGELFF. The complete variable domain, with remaining parts taken from reference TRBV7-3 and TRBJ2-2, reads GAGVSQTPSNKVTEKGKYVELRCDPISGHTALYWYRQSLGQGPEFLIYFQGTGAADDSGLPNDRFFAVRPEGSVSTLKIQRTERGDSAVYLCASSQSPGNTGELFFGEGSRLTVL.

The CDR3 here is CASSLRPYDSNQPQHF. The CDR3 region has the DNA TGCGCCAGCAGCTTGAGGCCATATGATAGCAATCAGCCCCAGCATTTT. The J gene is TRBJ1-5, the V gene TRBV5-1; D not certain. Germline CDR1 is SGHRS and CDR2 is YFSETQ. The CDR3 loop spans 16 amino acids. Between the trimmed V and J ends, which lost 1 base and 0 bases, there was a span of 11 bases.

The V and J genes are TRBV6-1 and TRBJ2-7; 8 bases map to TRBD2. After removal of 2 bases from V and 1 base from J, the junction contained 7 bases not matched to a gene. Germline-derived CDR1 and CDR2 are MNHNS and SASEGT. This CDR3 spans 16 amino acids. For the CDR3, the DNA is TGTGCCAGCAGTGAAACGGGGGGGCTTACTTCCTACGAGCAGTACTTC. Its protein is CASSETGGLTSYEQYF.

J is TRBJ2-2 and V is TRBV10-3; tentative D call: TRBD2 (7 bases). This CDR3 is 16 amino acids long. In germline, CDR1 is ENHRY, CDR2 SYGVKD. Trimming took off 0 bases at V and 4 bases at J, with 12 bases between the two ends. The DNA for the CDR3 is TGTGCCATCAGTGAGTCTGGGGGGGCGAGCACCGGGGAGCTGTTTTTT. It yields the protein CAISESGGASTGELFF.

The chain carries TRBV6-1 and TRBJ2-1; 10 bases line up with TRBD2. This CDR3 spans 16 amino acids. The V gene's germline CDR1 is MNHNS and CDR2 SASEGT. Trimming at V came to 2 bases and at J to 9 bases, leaving 10 bases not matched to a gene. The CDR3, as DNA: TGTGCCAGCAGTGAACAGGGGACTAGCGCCGGCCGTGAGCAGTTCTTC. Encoded protein: CASSEQGTSAGREQFF.

The genes are TRBV18 and TRBJ2-1; D is perhaps TRBD1 or TRBD2 (5 bases each). Germline-derived CDR1 and CDR2 are KGHSH and LQKENI. Trimming left V 3 bases short and J 8 bases short, with 14 bases between. CDR3 length: 14 amino acids. DNA of the CDR3: TGTGCCAGCTCACCGGGGCTAGCTGGCGATGAGCAGTTCTTC. As protein: CASSPGLAGDEQFF.